A selection of T cell receptor beta chains follows, all from one sample in a study of shared clonotypes between healthy human individuals. This table comes from immunoSEQ multiplex PCR, and its TCRdb copy is limited to in-frame clones, with some not included. Counted here are hundreds of thousands of clones, roughly 96% occurring once; the ten biggest clones make up 0.11%. Sequenced input: naive CD8+ T cells sorted from blood. These receptors were collected from a woman in her twenties or thirties in good health. The CDR3 runs from the conserved cysteine through the conserved F or W. The order of the fields is CDR3 DNA, CDR3 protein, clone size, D gene, J gene, V gene. The D gene is left open where the match is weak. A clone size is listed for some rows: how often the clone was seen (once, few, many), or a class if it is expanded.

TGTGCCAGTAGTATGCCCCGAAGTCCGGAGGAGACCCAGTACTTC | CASSMPRSPEETQYF | - | - | TRBJ2-5 | TRBV19
TGTGCCAGCAGTGAATCGGGCAGCTGGAATCAGCCCCAGCATTTT | CASSESGSWNQPQHF | - | - | TRBJ1-5 | TRBV6-1
TGTGCCAGCTCCTTGGACCTTTACAATGAGCAGTTCTTC | CASSLDLYNEQFF | - | - | TRBJ2-1 | TRBV27
TGCGCCAGCAGCCCCCTGGAGGGCAGAACGAACTATGGCTACACCTTC | CASSPLEGRTNYGYTF | - | - | TRBJ1-2 | TRBV4-1
TGTGCCAGCAGCGTAGGCGGGGACACTGAAGCTTTCTTT | CASSVGGDTEAFF | - | - | TRBJ1-1 | TRBV9
TGTGCCAGTTGGAACGGGATCTCCTACAATGAGCAGTTCTTC | CASWNGISYNEQFF | - | - | TRBJ2-1 | TRBV19
TGCAGCGTTGAAGAGGGGAGCGGACAAGAGACCCAGTACTTC | CSVEEGSGQETQYF | - | - | TRBJ2-5 | TRBV29-1
TGTGCCAGCAGACCAGCGGACCGGTGGGCCTACGAGCAGTACTTC | CASRPADRWAYEQYF | once | - | TRBJ2-7 | TRBV7-9
TGTGCCAGCAGCTCCCGACAGGGCGGGAATGAGCAGTTCTTC | CASSSRQGGNEQFF | - | TRBD1 | TRBJ2-1 | TRBV11-1
TGTGCCAGCAGCCCCCGTAGACAGGGGGAATTATACGAGCAGTACTTC | CASSPRRQGELYEQYF | - | TRBD1 | TRBJ2-7 | TRBV9
TGTGCCAGCAGTTGGGACAGGGGCTACGAGCAGTACTTC | CASSWDRGYEQYF | - | TRBD1 | TRBJ2-7 | TRBV27